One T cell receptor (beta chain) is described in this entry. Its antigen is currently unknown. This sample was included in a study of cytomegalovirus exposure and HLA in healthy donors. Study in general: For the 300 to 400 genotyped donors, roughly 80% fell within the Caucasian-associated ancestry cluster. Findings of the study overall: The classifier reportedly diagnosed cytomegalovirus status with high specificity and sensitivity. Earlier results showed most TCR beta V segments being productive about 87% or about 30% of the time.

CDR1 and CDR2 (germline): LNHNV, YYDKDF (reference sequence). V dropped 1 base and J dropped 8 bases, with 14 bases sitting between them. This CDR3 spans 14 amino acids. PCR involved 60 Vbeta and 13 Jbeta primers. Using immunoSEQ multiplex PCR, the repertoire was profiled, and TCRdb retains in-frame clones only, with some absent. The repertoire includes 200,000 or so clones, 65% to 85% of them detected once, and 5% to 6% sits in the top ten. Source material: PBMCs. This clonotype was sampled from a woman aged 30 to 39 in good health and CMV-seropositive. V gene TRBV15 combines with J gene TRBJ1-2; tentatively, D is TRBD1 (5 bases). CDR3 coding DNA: TGTGCCACCAGCAGAGCCGGCCAGGGCGAGGGCTACACCTTC. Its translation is CATSRAGQGEGYTF. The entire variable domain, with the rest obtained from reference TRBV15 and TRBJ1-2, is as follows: DAMVIQNPRYQVTQFGKPVTLSCSQTLNHNVMYWYQQKSSQAPKLLFHYYDKDFNNEADTPDNFQSRRPNTSFCFLDIRSPGLGDTAMYLCATSRAGQGEGYTFGSGTRLTVV.